Listed here is a single TCR beta chain. This sample stems from a study of shared clonotypes between healthy human individuals. Clones were sequenced by immunoSEQ multiplex PCR, and TCRdb holds only the in-frame ones, with some missing. The sample shows 550,000 to 850,000 clones, around two thirds of them seen only once. The receptor's source is a woman in her twenties or thirties in good health. Material: memory CD4+ T cells sorted from blood. Subset indicated: CD45RA-negative fraction.

The CDR3 DNA is TGTGCCAGCAGTTTATCTCGACCACCCGCCTACGAGCAGTACTTC. Translated: CASSLSRPPAYEQYF. The V call is TRBV27, the J call TRBJ2-7; D call uncertain. The CDR3 is 15 residues long. The germline V and J ends were trimmed by 0 bases and 2 bases, with 11 bases remaining between them. CDR1 and CDR2 (germline): MNHEY, SMNVEV (reference sequence).